The 21 T cell receptor beta chains below were found in one sample sequenced in a study of cytotoxic CD8 clonotypes in ibrutinib-treated CLL. Libraries were prepared by immunoSEQ multiplex PCR; TCRdb keeps only in-frame clonotypes and omits some of them. Here the sample spans 68,000 or so clones, around 68% being singletons. Sequences were derived from PBMCs, sampled after 12 months of ibrutinib treatment. These receptors were collected from a human donor with chronic lymphocytic leukemia.

This sequence joins TRBV7-9 and TRBJ2-2, with D hard to call. With 7 bases removed from V and 6 bases from J, the gap between germline ends came to 15 bases. Germline V gene sequence: CDR1 SEHNR, CDR2 FQNEAQ (reference sequence). This CDR3 is built from 14 residues. This CDR3 reads CASTRPTAAGELFF. The DNA of the CDR3 is TGTGCCAGCACCCGTCCCACGGCCGCCGGGGAGCTGTTTTTT.

V is TRBV6-6 and J is TRBJ1-4, with D maybe TRBD1 (6 bases). Trimming took off 0 bases at V and 4 bases at J, with 9 bases between the two ends. Germline V lookup: CDR1 MNHNY, CDR2 SVGAGI (reference sequence). CDR3 length: 15 amino acids. The CDR3 is CASSYSQGSNEKLFF. DNA of the CDR3: TGTGCCAGCAGTTACTCGCAGGGGAGTAATGAAAAACTGTTTTTT.

The chain employs TRBV5-1 and TRBJ2-3; D may be TRBD1 or TRBD2 (6 bases each). The germline V gene has CDR1 SGHRS and CDR2 YFSETQ. V lost 3 bases to trimming and J lost 6 bases, with 14 bases between them. There are 14 residues in the CDR3. The CDR3 nucleotides read TGCGCCAGCAGCTCCCCGGGGGCTGAGGATACGCAGTATTTT. Its protein is CASSSPGAEDTQYF.

In DNA, the CDR3 is TGTGCCAGTAGCCGGACAGGGACCATCCAGCATTTT. As protein: CASSRTGTIQHF. The V gene is TRBV19, the J gene TRBJ1-5, with 8 bases lining up with TRBD1. The CDR3 spans 12 residues. After removal of 6 bases from V and 12 bases from J, the junction contained 7 bases not matched to a gene. Per the germline V gene, CDR1 is LNHDA and CDR2 is SQIVND (reference sequence).

This clone was found once. The chain combines TRBV7-3 with TRBJ1-6; weak D call: TRBD1 (6 bases). In germline, CDR1 is SGHTA, CDR2 FQGTGA. Trimming cost V 5 bases and J 10 bases, with 15 bases left between them. This CDR3 spans 14 amino acids. This CDR3 is CASSLRGRGSPLHF. In DNA, the CDR3 is TGTGCCAGCAGCCTCAGGGGAAGAGGATCACCCCTCCACTTT.

The V gene is TRBV30, the J gene TRBJ1-1, with 7 bases that match TRBD1. V was clipped by 8 bases and J by 1 base; unmatched bases: 7. Germline V CDR1 and CDR2: GTSNPN, SVGIG (reference sequence). The CDR3 is 13 residues long. The CDR3: CATGQASNTEAFF. CDR3 bases: TGTGCCACCGGACAGGCATCGAACACTGAAGCTTTCTTT.

The rearrangement joins TRBV29-1 to TRBJ2-5; D may correspond to TRBD1 or TRBD2 (5 bases each). V shed 8 bases and J shed 3 bases, with 13 bases lying between them. Germline lookup yields CDR1 SQVTM and CDR2 ANQGSEA. The CDR3 extends over 12 amino acids. The CDR3, as DNA: TGCAGCACCCGTTTGGGGGAAGAGACCCAGTACTTC. This codes for CSTRLGEETQYF.

The chain joins TRBV2 to TRBJ1-3, with 7 nucleotides matching TRBD1. Germline-derived CDR1 and CDR2 are SNHLY and FYNNEI. This CDR3 is 16 amino acids long. V lost 7 bases, J lost 1 base, and 10 bases stayed unmatched. The CDR3: CASKGGRGVSGNTIYF. CDR3 DNA sequence: TGTGCCAGCAAGGGAGGCAGGGGGGTATCTGGAAACACCATATATTTT.

V usage is TRBV5-1 and J usage is TRBJ1-1; D ambiguous. In germline, CDR1 is SGHRS, CDR2 YFSETQ. The CDR3 extends over 14 amino acids. Trimming removed 3 bases from V and 3 bases from J, with 12 bases in between. The CDR3: CASSSGGLDTEAFF. The DNA of the CDR3 is TGCGCCAGCAGCTCGGGCGGGCTTGACACTGAAGCTTTCTTT. Looking up the rest from reference TRBV5-1 and TRBJ1-1 gives the full variable domain: KAGVTQTPRYLIKTRGQQVTLSCSPISGHRSVSWYQQTPGQGLQFLFEYFSETQRNKGNFPGRFSGRQFSNSRSEMNVSTLELGDSALYLCASSSGGLDTEAFFGQGTRLTVV.

V is TRBV19 and J is TRBJ1-2, with D unclear. The CDR3 loop spans 14 amino acids. The ends were cut back, 5 bases at V and 4 bases at J, with 14 bases in the middle. The germline gives CDR1 LNHDA, CDR2 SQIVND (reference sequence). The CDR3 nucleotides read TGTGCCAGTAGTTGGGAGGCCAGTCCCTATGGCTACACCTTC. This translates into CASSWEASPYGYTF.

This clone was picked up one time. This rearrangement joins TRBV6-6 to TRBJ1-2; D might be TRBD1 (6 bases). Trimming took off 6 bases at V and 4 bases at J, with 12 bases between the two ends. This CDR3 region has 13 residues. Germline V gives CDR1 MNHNY, CDR2 SVGAGI (reference sequence). The CDR3 sequence is CASSLDSSYGYTF. The CDR3 DNA reads TGTGCCAGCAGCCTGGACAGTAGCTATGGCTACACCTTC.

The chain joins TRBV10-3 to TRBJ2-3; 7 nucleotides align to TRBD1. CDR1 ENHRY and CDR2 SYGVKD come from the germline V gene. Trimming cost V 6 bases and J 3 bases; bases outside gene matches: 12. The CDR3 length is 16 residues. The CDR3 bases are TGTGCCATCAGCCAACAACCGGGACAGATAACAGATACGCAGTATTTT. This codes for CAISQQPGQITDTQYF.

Only a few counts were recorded for this clone. The genes are TRBV9 and TRBJ2-2; maybe TRBD2 (5 bases). V was pared by 4 bases and J by 0 bases, with 13 bases between. The CDR3 loop spans 16 amino acids. Per germline, CDR1 SGDLS and CDR2 YYNGEE. The CDR3 protein is CASSPGRESNTGELFF. The CDR3 nucleotides are TGTGCCAGCAGCCCGGGTAGGGAGTCGAACACCGGGGAGCTGTTTTTT.

This chain joins TRBV18 and TRBJ1-6, with a weak D call TRBD1 (5 bases). Germline CDR1 reads KGHSH; CDR2 reads LQKENI. The germline V and J ends were trimmed by 3 bases and 3 bases, with 12 bases remaining between them. This CDR3 contains 16 residues. The CDR3 nucleotides are TGTGCCAGCTCACCCTCCGGGGGGAACTATAATTCACCCCTCCACTTT. As protein: CASSPSGGNYNSPLHF.

The J gene is TRBJ2-6, the V gene TRBV9; 7 bases map to TRBD1. The length of the CDR3 is 17 residues. The germline gives CDR1 SGDLS, CDR2 YYNGEE. J was trimmed by 4 bases and V by 3 bases; bases with no gene match: 10. CDR3 DNA sequence: TGTGCCAGCAGCGCCCCAATACAGGGGAGAGGGGCCAACGTCCTGACTTTC. It yields the protein CASSAPIQGRGANVLTF.

This clone showed up just a few times. The gene calls are TRBV7-9 and TRBJ2-7; D call uncertain. Trimming cost V 5 bases and J 0 bases, with 14 bases left between them. Germline CDR1 SEHNR, CDR2 FQNEAQ (reference sequence). This CDR3 contains 15 residues. The DNA of the CDR3 is TGTGCCAGCAGCCCCGTCACGGCCTACTCCTACGAGCAGTACTTC. This sequence encodes CASSPVTAYSYEQYF.

This clone was seen only once. The chain couples TRBV7-6 to TRBJ1-4, with D hard to call. V lost 5 bases and J 7 bases, leaving 14 bases between the germline ends. The CDR3 runs to 14 residues. Germline V gene lookup returns CDR1 SGHVS and CDR2 FNYEAQ. The CDR3, as DNA: TGTGCCAGCAGCCCCTACACGGGCTCTGAAAAACTGTTTTTT. It translates to CASSPYTGSEKLFF.

This chain joins TRBV9 and TRBJ1-2; TRBD1 might be the D (5 bases). Trimming left V 0 bases short and J 3 bases short, with 15 bases between. CDR3 length: 16 amino acids. CDR1 is SGDLS and CDR2 is YYNGEE in the germline V gene. This chain's CDR3 is CASSVGPRGGDYGYTF. The CDR3 nucleotides are TGTGCCAGCAGCGTAGGCCCCCGCGGGGGGGACTATGGCTACACCTTC.

This rearrangement joins TRBV11-3 to TRBJ2-2, with 13 bases aligning to TRBD2. The junction had 7 bases not matched to a gene; V was cut back by 1 base and J by 5 bases. Germline lookup yields CDR1 SGHNT and CDR2 YENEEA. The CDR3 has 18 residues. The CDR3 protein is CASSLGDLGLAGTGELFF. The CDR3 DNA is TGTGCCAGCAGCTTAGGAGACTTGGGACTAGCGGGGACCGGGGAGCTGTTTTTT.

This chain joins TRBV12-5 and TRBJ2-1; 12 bases map to TRBD2. J lost 0 bases, V lost 1 base, and 7 bases had no gene match. There are 19 residues in the CDR3. The germline V gene has CDR1 LGHNT and CDR2 FRNRAP. CDR3 DNA: TGTGCTAGTGGTTTGGGTTTAACTAGCGGGGGGACCTCCTACAATGAGCAGTTCTTC. Translation gives CASGLGLTSGGTSYNEQFF. The variable domain in full, completed from reference TRBV12-5 and TRBJ2-1, reads DARVTQTPRHKVTEMGQEVTMRCQPILGHNTVFWYRQTMMQGLELLAYFRNRAPLDDSGMPKDRFSAEMPDATLATLKIQPSEPRDSAVYFCASGLGLTSGGTSYNEQFFGPGTRLTVL.

CDR3 sequence (DNA): TGTGCCAGCAGTTCCCTCAAGGGACTAGCAGGCTACGAGCAGTACTTC. Protein: CASSSLKGLAGYEQYF. The chain employs TRBV7-9 and TRBJ2-5; 9 nucleotides align to TRBD2. The J call may not be correct, given that the DNA end is closer to TRBJ2-7. The CDR3 extends over 16 amino acids. Germline loops: CDR1 SEHNR, CDR2 FQNEAQ (reference sequence).